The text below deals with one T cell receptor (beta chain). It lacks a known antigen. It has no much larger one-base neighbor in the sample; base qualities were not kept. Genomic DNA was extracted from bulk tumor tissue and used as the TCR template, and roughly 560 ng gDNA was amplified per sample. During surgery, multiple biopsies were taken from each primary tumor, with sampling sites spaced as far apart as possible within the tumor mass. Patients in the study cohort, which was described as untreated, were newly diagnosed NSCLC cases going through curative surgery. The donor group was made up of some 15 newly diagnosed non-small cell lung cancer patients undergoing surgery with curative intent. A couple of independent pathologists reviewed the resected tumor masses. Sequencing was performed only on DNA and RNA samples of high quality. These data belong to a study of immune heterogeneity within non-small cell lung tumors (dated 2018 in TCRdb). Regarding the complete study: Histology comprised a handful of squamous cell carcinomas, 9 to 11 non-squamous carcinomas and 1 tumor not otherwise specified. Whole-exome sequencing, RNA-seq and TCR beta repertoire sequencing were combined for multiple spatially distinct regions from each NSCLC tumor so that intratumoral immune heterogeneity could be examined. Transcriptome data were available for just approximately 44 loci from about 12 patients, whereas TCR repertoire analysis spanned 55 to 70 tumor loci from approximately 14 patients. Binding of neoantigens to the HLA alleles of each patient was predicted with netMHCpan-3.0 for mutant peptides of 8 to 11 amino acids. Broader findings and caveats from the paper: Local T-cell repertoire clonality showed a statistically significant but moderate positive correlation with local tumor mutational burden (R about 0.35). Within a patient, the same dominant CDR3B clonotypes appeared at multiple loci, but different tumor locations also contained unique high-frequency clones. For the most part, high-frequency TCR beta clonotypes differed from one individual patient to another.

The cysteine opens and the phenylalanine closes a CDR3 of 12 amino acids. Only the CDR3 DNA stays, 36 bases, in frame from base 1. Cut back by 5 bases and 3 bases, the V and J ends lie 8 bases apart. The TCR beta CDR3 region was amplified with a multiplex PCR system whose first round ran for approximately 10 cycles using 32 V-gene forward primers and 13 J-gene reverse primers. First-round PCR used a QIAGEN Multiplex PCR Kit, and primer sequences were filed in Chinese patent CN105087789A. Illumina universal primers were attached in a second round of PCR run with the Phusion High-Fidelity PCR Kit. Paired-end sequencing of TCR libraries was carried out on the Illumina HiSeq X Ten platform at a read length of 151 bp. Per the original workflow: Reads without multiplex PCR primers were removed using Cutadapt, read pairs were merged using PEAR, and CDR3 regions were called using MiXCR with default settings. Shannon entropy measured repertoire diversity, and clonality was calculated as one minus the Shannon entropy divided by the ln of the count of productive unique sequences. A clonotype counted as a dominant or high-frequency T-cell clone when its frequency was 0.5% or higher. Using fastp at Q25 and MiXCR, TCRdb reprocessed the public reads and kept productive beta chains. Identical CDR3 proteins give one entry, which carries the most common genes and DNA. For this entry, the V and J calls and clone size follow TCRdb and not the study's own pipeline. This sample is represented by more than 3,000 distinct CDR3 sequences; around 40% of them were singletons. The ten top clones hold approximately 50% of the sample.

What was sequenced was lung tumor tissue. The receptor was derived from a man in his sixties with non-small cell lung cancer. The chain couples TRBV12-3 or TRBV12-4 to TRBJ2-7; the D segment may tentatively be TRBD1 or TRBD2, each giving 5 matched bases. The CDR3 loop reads CASSRDGYEQYF. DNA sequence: TGTGCCAGCAGTCGGGACGGCTACGAGCAGTACTTC.